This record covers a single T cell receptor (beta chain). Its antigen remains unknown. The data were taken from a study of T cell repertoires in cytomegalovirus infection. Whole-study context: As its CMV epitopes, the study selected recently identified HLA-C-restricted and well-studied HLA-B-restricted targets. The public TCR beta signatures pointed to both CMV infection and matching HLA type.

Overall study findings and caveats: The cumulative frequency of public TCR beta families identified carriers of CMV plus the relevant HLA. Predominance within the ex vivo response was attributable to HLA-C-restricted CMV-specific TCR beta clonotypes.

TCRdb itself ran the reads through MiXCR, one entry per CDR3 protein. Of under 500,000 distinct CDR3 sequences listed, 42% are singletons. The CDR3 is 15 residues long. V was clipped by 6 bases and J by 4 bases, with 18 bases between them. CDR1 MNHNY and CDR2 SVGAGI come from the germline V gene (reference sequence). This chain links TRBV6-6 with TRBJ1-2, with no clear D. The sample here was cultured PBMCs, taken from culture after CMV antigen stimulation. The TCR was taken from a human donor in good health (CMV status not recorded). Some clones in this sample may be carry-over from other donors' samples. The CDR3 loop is CASSRRREEGYGYTF. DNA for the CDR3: TGTGCCAGCAGCCGTCGTCGGGAGGAGGGCTATGGCTACACCTTC.